Described below is a single T cell receptor beta chain sequence and its context. These data originate in a study of blood T cells in healthy people across ages. Per sample, a minimum of 6 million PBMCs were isolated. A J-beta primer mix and a sample-barcoded 5' primer were used in a second PCR of roughly 7 to 12 cycles. TCRdb independently ran MiXCR on the 5' RACE reads; one entry per CDR3 protein. This sample has just under 550,000 distinct CDR3 sequences, with 24% found just once. Trimming cost V 8 bases and J 6 bases, with 17 bases left between them. This CDR3 contains 15 residues. The germline V gene has CDR1 SGHTA and CDR2 FQGNSA. The sample was also linked to a second study, of T cells of mothers and their children. Per that study: Persistent microchimeric T cell clones were sought, and none were detected.

V and J are TRBV7-2 and TRBJ1-6, with D possibly matching TRBD1 (5 bases). The TCR sequence derives from a boy aged 10-17 years in good health. The sample taken for sequencing was blood. This CDR3 reads CASLEARGGNSPLHF. The CDR3 coding sequence is TGTGCCAGCTTAGAAGCAAGGGGAGGTAATTCACCCCTCCACTTT.